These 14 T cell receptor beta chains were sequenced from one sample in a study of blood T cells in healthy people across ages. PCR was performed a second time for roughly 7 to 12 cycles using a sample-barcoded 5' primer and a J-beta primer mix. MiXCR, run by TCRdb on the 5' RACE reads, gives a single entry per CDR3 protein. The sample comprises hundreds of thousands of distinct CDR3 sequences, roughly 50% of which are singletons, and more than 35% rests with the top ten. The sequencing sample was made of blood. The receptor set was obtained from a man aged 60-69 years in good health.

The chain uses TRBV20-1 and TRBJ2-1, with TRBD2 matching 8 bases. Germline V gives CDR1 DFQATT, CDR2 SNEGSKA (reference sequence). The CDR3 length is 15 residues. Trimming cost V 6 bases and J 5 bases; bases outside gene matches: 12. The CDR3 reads CSAAPGGGPNNEQFF. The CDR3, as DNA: TGCAGTGCAGCCCCGGGAGGGGGTCCTAACAATGAGCAGTTCTTC.

The CDR3 sequence: CASSLGQDEQYF. The CDR3 bases are TGCGCCAGCAGCTTGGGACAGGACGAGCAGTACTTC. This chain uses TRBV5-1 with TRBJ2-7, with D possibly matching TRBD1 (6 bases). The CDR3 sequence is 12 residues long. The ends were cut back, 0 bases at V and 5 bases at J, with 6 bases in the middle. In germline, CDR1 is SGHRS, CDR2 YFSETQ.

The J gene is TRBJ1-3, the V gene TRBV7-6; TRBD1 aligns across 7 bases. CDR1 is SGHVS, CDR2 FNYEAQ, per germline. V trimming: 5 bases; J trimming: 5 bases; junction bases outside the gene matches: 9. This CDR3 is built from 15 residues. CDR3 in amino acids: CASSLDRELRNTIYF. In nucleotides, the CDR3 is TGTGCCAGCAGCCTTGACAGGGAGTTGAGAAACACCATATATTTT.

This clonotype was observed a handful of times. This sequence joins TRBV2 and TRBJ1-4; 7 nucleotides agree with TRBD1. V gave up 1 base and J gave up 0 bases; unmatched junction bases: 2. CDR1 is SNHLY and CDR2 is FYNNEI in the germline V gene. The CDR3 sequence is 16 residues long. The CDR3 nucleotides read TGTGCCAGCAGTGAAGGGACAGGTGCAACTAATGAAAAACTGTTTTTT. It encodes CASSEGTGATNEKLFF.

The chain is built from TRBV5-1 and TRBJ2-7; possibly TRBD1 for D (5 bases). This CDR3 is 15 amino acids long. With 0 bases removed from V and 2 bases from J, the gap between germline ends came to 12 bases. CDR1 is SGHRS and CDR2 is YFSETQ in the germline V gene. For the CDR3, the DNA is TGCGCCAGCAGCTTGGAGCCAGGGTCGGCCTACGAGCAGTACTTC. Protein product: CASSLEPGSAYEQYF.

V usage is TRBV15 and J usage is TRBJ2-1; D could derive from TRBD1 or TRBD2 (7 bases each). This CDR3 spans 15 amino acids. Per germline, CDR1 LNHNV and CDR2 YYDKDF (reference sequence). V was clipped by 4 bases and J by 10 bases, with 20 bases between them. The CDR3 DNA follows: TGTGCCACCAGCACCAGGGGGACTACCAGCCAGGAGCAGTTCTTC. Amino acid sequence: CATSTRGTTSQEQFF.

Here the CDR3 DNA reads TGCGCCAGCAGCTTGGGTGCCAGAGTGGGCTATGGCTACACCTTC. It codes for CASSLGARVGYGYTF. This rearrangement joins TRBV5-1 to TRBJ1-2; D gene unclear. The CDR3 extends over 15 amino acids. CDR1 SGHRS and CDR2 YFSETQ come from the germline V gene. Deletions cut 0 bases from V and 4 bases from J, with 13 bases between.

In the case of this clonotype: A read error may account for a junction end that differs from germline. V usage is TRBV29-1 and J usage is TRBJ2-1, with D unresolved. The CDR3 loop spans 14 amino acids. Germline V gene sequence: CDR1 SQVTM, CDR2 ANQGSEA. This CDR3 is CSVAAAGPYNKQFF. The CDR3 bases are TGCAGCGTCGCGGCGGCAGGACCTTACAATAAGCAGTTCTTC.

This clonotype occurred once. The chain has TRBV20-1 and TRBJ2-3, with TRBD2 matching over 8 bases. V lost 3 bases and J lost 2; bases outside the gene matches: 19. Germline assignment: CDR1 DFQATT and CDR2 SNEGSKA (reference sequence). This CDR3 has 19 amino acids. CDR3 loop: CSARSQGRAPSGSTDTQYF. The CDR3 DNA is TGCAGTGCTAGGTCCCAGGGGCGAGCTCCTAGCGGGTCCACAGATACGCAGTATTTT.

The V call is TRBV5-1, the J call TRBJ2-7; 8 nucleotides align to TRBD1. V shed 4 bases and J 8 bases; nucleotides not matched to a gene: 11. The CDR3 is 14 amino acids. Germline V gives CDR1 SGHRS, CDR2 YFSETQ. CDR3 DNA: TGCGCCAGCAGCCCTAACGGACAGGGCTCGCAGCAGTACTTC. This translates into CASSPNGQGSQQYF.

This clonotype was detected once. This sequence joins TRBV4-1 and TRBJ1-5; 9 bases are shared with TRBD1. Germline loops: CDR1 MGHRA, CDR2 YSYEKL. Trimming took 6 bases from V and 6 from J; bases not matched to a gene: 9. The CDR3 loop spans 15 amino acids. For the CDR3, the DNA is TGCGCCAGCAGACCGACAGGGGGGCGAGGTCAGCCCCAGCATTTT. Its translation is CASRPTGGRGQPQHF.

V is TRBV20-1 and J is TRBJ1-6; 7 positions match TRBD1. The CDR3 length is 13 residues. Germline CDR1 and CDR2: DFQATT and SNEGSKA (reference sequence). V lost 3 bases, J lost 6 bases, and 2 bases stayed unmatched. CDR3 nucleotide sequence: TGCAGTGCTAGGACAGGGTTTAATTCACCCCTCCACTTT. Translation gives CSARTGFNSPLHF.

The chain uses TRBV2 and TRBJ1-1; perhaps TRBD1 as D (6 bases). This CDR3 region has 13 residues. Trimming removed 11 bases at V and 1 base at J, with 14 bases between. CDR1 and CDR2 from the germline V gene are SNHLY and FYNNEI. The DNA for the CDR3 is TGTGCCCGCGGGGGGGCTACGAACACTGAAGCTTTCTTT. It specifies CARGGATNTEAFF.

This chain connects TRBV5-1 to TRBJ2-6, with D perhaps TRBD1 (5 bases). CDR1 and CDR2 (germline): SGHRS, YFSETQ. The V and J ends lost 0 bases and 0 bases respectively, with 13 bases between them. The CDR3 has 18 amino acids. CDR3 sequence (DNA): TGCGCCAGCAGCTTGGCCTTAGGACAACTCTCTGGGGCCAACGTCCTGACTTTC. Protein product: CASSLALGQLSGANVLTF.